Listed here are 27 T cell receptor beta chains from one sample, sequenced in a study of T cell responses to AZD1222 COVID-19 vaccine (dated by TCRdb to 2020 to 2023). The method behind the library was the immunoSEQ multiplex PCR assay. The table comes from immuneACCESS by way of TCRdb, which keeps in-frame sequences with V and J called. Part of the clones is missing from these tables; in studies checked, under half for an unresolved V gene and the rest for unknown reasons. Present in this sample are 95,000 to 150,000 clones, about nine tenths of which were seen just once. The biggest ten clones account for 3.5% to 5% of the sample. The label giving this sample's time point can be read as: baseline before first vaccination. Source: peripheral blood, taken on day 0 of AZD1222 vaccination. The receptors were gathered from an adult in good health.

V is TRBV6-4 and J is TRBJ1-6; TRBD1 matches 9 bases. Germline assignment: CDR1 MRHNA and CDR2 SNTAGT. V was pared by 5 bases and J by 10 bases, with 24 bases of the junction left unmatched. This CDR3 comprises 20 residues. In DNA, the CDR3 is TGTGCCAGCAGTTTACTATGGGACAGGGAACAAGGCCTAGCTGACTCACCCCTCCACTTT. This codes for CASSLLWDREQGLADSPLHF.

V and J are TRBV19 and TRBJ2-1; D uncertain. V dropped 1 base and J dropped 0 bases, with 4 bases sitting between them. The CDR3 is made up of 14 amino acids. Germline V gene sequence: CDR1 LNHDA, CDR2 SQIVND (reference sequence). The CDR3 nucleotides are TGTGCCAGTAGTATAGCCGGCTCCTACAATGAGCAGTTCTTC. It specifies CASSIAGSYNEQFF.

This chain links TRBV6-2 or TRBV6-3 with TRBJ2-1; D unresolved. The CDR3 length is 11 residues. Germline V gene sequence: CDR1 MNHEY, CDR2 SVGEGT. V was clipped by 2 bases and J by 12 bases, with 8 bases between them. Here the CDR3 DNA reads TGTGCCAGCAGTTACGGTTATGTGCAGTTCTTC. Translation: CASSYGYVQFF.

This chain links TRBV28 with TRBJ1-2, with D possibly TRBD1 on 5 matching bases. Per germline, CDR1 MDHEN and CDR2 SYDVKM. The V end lost 4 bases, the J end lost 2 bases, and 8 bases lay between the germline ends. The CDR3 has 13 residues. CDR3 sequence: CASSYAGNYGYTF. CDR3 sequence (DNA): TGTGCCAGCAGTTACGCAGGGAACTATGGCTACACCTTC.

The chain links TRBV6-5 to TRBJ2-1, with 11 bases aligning to TRBD2. V shed 8 bases and J 8 bases; nucleotides not matched to a gene: 8. Looked up from germline, CDR1 is MNHEY and CDR2 is SVGAGI. The CDR3 contains 14 residues. The CDR3 loop is CASLRLAGYDEQFF. The CDR3 DNA reads TGTGCCAGCCTACGACTAGCGGGATATGATGAGCAGTTCTTC.

The chain couples TRBV27 to TRBJ2-2; D possibly corresponds to TRBD2 (6 bases). V was cut by 5 bases and J by 2 bases, with 15 bases left in between. There are 16 residues in the CDR3. The germline V gene encodes CDR1 MNHEY and CDR2 SMNVEV (reference sequence). The CDR3 DNA is TGTGCCAGCAGTCTCTCCCCGGGGACTAACACCGGGGAGCTGTTTTTT. Its protein is CASSLSPGTNTGELFF.

V and J are TRBV5-1 and TRBJ2-1; 9 bases are a match to TRBD1. This CDR3 is built from 15 residues. Germline lookup yields CDR1 SGHRS and CDR2 YFSETQ. The V segment lost 0 bases and the J segment 5 bases; nucleotides outside the gene matches: 3. In nucleotides, the CDR3 is TGCGCCAGCAGCTTGGAAACAGGGGGCCACAATGAGCAGTTCTTC. It translates to CASSLETGGHNEQFF.

This rearrangement joins TRBV5-1 to TRBJ1-5; D is unclear. The CDR3 spans 14 residues. Germline-derived CDR1 and CDR2 are SGHRS and YFSETQ. Trimming removed 0 bases at V and 0 bases at J, with 4 bases between. In DNA, the CDR3 is TGCGCCAGCAGCTTGGAAGGTAGCAATCAGCCCCAGCATTTT. Translation: CASSLEGSNQPQHF.

This chain joins TRBV28 and TRBJ1-2, with no clear D. This CDR3 has 12 residues. The germline gives CDR1 MDHEN, CDR2 SYDVKM. V was clipped by 6 bases and J by 3 bases, with 8 bases between them. The CDR3 region has the DNA TGTGCCAGCAGGCCGAGCGACTATGGCTACACCTTC. It encodes CASRPSDYGYTF.

The CDR3 coding sequence is TGTGCCAGCAGCAGGGGACTAGCGGGATATGAGCAGTTCTTC. It codes for CASSRGLAGYEQFF. The rearrangement joins TRBV13 to TRBJ2-1, with TRBD2 matching 13 bases. V lost 5 bases, J lost 8 bases, and 3 bases stayed unmatched. This CDR3 is built from 14 residues. CDR1 PRHDT and CDR2 FYEKMQ come from the germline V gene (reference sequence).

The J gene is TRBJ1-4, the V gene TRBV5-1, with D unresolved. Germline V gene lookup returns CDR1 SGHRS and CDR2 YFSETQ. V gave up 2 bases and J gave up 8 bases, with 13 bases separating them. This CDR3 is 14 amino acids long. CDR3 sequence: CASSLSTVNEKLFF. The CDR3 DNA reads TGCGCCAGCAGCTTAAGTACAGTGAACGAAAAACTGTTTTTT.

The rearrangement uses TRBV6-6 and TRBJ2-3; 12 bases match TRBD2. Trimming at V came to 5 bases and at J to 3 bases, leaving 12 bases not matched to a gene. The germline V gene encodes CDR1 MNHNY and CDR2 SVGAGI (reference sequence). The CDR3 contains 18 residues. The CDR3 bases are TGTGCCAGCAGTCCTAATCCCCTAGCGGGAGGGCGTACAGATACGCAGTATTTT. Translation: CASSPNPLAGGRTDTQYF.

This clone was seen once. The genes are TRBV19 and TRBJ1-1; tentative D call: TRBD1 (6 bases). V gave up 2 bases and J gave up 1 base, with 11 bases separating them. The CDR3 contains 15 residues. The germline gives CDR1 LNHDA, CDR2 SQIVND (reference sequence). The CDR3 is CASSIRGDKNTEAFF. The CDR3 bases are TGTGCCAGTAGTATAAGGGGGGACAAGAACACTGAAGCTTTCTTT.

The chain uses TRBV4-1 and TRBJ1-5; no definite D call. CDR3 length equals 18 residues. Germline CDR1 MGHRA, CDR2 YSYEKL. The V end lost 1 base, the J end lost 0 bases, and 16 bases lay between the germline ends. CDR3 in DNA: TGCGCCAGCAGCCAAGTAATTTTGAACAGATATAGCAATCAGCCCCAGCATTTT. Residues: CASSQVILNRYSNQPQHF.

The chain uses TRBV28 and TRBJ1-2, with 7 bases matching TRBD1. J was trimmed by 5 bases and V by 2 bases; bases with no gene match: 2. The CDR3 spans 13 residues. In germline, CDR1 is MDHEN, CDR2 SYDVKM. CDR3 bases: TGTGCCAGCAGTTTAACAGGGGCGTATGGCTACACCTTC. Its translation: CASSLTGAYGYTF.

This clone was recorded once. The chain has TRBV5-1 and TRBJ1-6, with no clear D. The CDR3 length is 15 residues. Per germline, CDR1 SGHRS and CDR2 YFSETQ. V lost 5 bases, J lost 2 bases, and 11 bases lay in between. As DNA, the CDR3 is TGCGCCAGCAGGGCCTCCGGGACCTATAATTCACCCCTCCACTTT. It specifies CASRASGTYNSPLHF.

V usage is TRBV29-1 and J usage is TRBJ1-2; D is undetermined. From germline, CDR1 is SQVTM and CDR2 ANQGSEA. The CDR3 is 15 amino acids. V lost 3 bases, J lost 0 bases, and 14 bases lay in between. CDR3 in DNA: TGCAGCGTTGATCCCTCGCTCGGGGCTAACTATGGCTACACCTTC. Translated: CSVDPSLGANYGYTF.

This chain uses TRBV5-1 with TRBJ2-7, with a tentative D call TRBD1 (6 bases). Trimming shortened V by 0 bases and J by 3 bases, and 13 bases separated the two germline ends. The germline CDR1 and CDR2 sequences are SGHRS and YFSETQ. The CDR3 contains 15 residues. The CDR3 protein is CASSLDGTSNYEQYF. The CDR3 DNA follows: TGCGCCAGCAGCTTGGATGGGACAAGCAACTACGAGCAGTACTTC. The full variable domain, in which reference TRBV5-1 and TRBJ2-7 provide the parts outside the CDR3, is KAGVTQTPRYLIKTRGQQVTLSCSPISGHRSVSWYQQTPGQGLQFLFEYFSETQRNKGNFPGRFSGRQFSNSRSEMNVSTLELGDSALYLCASSLDGTSNYEQYFGPGTRLTVT.

The chain employs TRBV19 and TRBJ2-2; possible D gene TRBD2, 6 bases. V was pared by 3 bases and J by 2 bases, with 10 bases between. This CDR3 is built from 15 residues. The germline V gene has CDR1 LNHDA and CDR2 SQIVND (reference sequence). In nucleotides, the CDR3 is TGTGCCAGTAGTATTACGGGGGTCAACACCGGGGAGCTGTTTTTT. Protein: CASSITGVNTGELFF.

V and J are TRBV2 and TRBJ1-3; D remains unclear. Per germline, CDR1 SNHLY and CDR2 FYNNEI. V lost 8 bases, J lost 0 bases, and 14 bases lay in between. The CDR3 is made up of 15 amino acids. The CDR3 is CASLLDSTSGNTIYF. CDR3 sequence (DNA): TGTGCCAGCCTATTAGACTCCACCTCTGGAAACACCATATATTTT.

The chain couples TRBV6-2 or TRBV6-3 to TRBJ2-3; 12 nucleotides line up with TRBD2. This CDR3 is 17 amino acids long. Germline V CDR1 and CDR2: MNHEY, SVGEGT. V lost 2 bases to trimming and J lost 4 bases; unmatched junction nucleotides: 7. For the CDR3, the DNA is TGTGCCAGCAGTTACATAGCGACTAGCGGGAGCGCAGATACGCAGTATTTT. The encoded protein is CASSYIATSGSADTQYF.

The chain employs TRBV10-2 and TRBJ2-7; TRBD1 or TRBD2 may be the D gene (6 bases each). V lost 9 bases, J lost 5 bases, and 20 bases lay in between. The germline CDR1 and CDR2 sequences are WSHSY and SAAADI. The CDR3 spans 14 residues. The DNA for the CDR3 is TGCGCCAGTTCGGATCTAGGGGGAGGTCACGAGCAGTACTTC. The encoded protein is CASSDLGGGHEQYF.

The chain uses TRBV19 and TRBJ1-1, with a weak D call TRBD1 (5 bases). V lost 7 bases and J 3 bases, leaving 18 bases between the germline ends. This CDR3 comprises 15 residues. The germline gives CDR1 LNHDA, CDR2 SQIVND (reference sequence). In DNA form, the CDR3 reads TGTGCCAGTAACGATTTCAGGCAGGGAGACACTGAAGCTTTCTTT. This gives the protein CASNDFRQGDTEAFF. Full variable domain (remainder filled in from reference TRBV19 and TRBJ1-1): DGGITQSPKYLFRKEGQNVTLSCEQNLNHDAMYWYRQDPGQGLRLIYYSQIVNDFQKGDIAEGYSVSREKKESFPLTVTSAQKNPTAFYLCASNDFRQGDTEAFFGQGTRLTVV.

The CDR3 loop reads CASSYTTGAEAFF. DNA for the CDR3: TGTGCCAGCAGTTACACGACAGGGGCTGAAGCTTTCTTT. The V call is TRBV6-5, the J call TRBJ1-1, with 8 bases lining up with TRBD1. Germline assignment: CDR1 MNHEY and CDR2 SVGAGI. This CDR3 comprises 13 residues. The J segment lost 6 bases and the V segment lost 2 bases, leaving 2 bases of the junction unmatched.

The rearrangement joins TRBV3-1 (or the pseudogene TRBV3-2) to TRBJ2-7; TRBD2 aligns across 13 bases. V lost 4 bases to trimming and J lost 3 bases; unmatched junction nucleotides: 3. This CDR3 spans 15 amino acids. The germline CDR1 and CDR2 sequences are LGHDT and YNNKEL (reference sequence). The CDR3 DNA follows: TGTGCCAGCAGCCGTGGACTAGCGGGAGTCTACGAGCAGTACTTC. Translating gives CASSRGLAGVYEQYF.

V gene TRBV5-1 combines with J gene TRBJ2-3; unclear D gene. CDR1 and CDR2 (germline): SGHRS, YFSETQ. Trimming cost V 0 bases and J 2 bases, with 13 bases left between them. The length of the CDR3 is 16 residues. The CDR3 region has the DNA TGCGCCAGCAGCTTGGGTGGCTCCACGTACACAGATACGCAGTATTTT. Translating it yields CASSLGGSTYTDTQYF.

J is TRBJ2-7 and V is TRBV2; 9 bases agree with TRBD2. The CDR3 is 13 amino acids. Germline lookup yields CDR1 SNHLY and CDR2 FYNNEI. V lost 7 bases and J lost 3; bases outside the gene matches: 4. The CDR3 reads CASMEREDYEQYF. In DNA form, the CDR3 reads TGTGCCAGCATGGAGCGGGAGGACTACGAGCAGTACTTC.